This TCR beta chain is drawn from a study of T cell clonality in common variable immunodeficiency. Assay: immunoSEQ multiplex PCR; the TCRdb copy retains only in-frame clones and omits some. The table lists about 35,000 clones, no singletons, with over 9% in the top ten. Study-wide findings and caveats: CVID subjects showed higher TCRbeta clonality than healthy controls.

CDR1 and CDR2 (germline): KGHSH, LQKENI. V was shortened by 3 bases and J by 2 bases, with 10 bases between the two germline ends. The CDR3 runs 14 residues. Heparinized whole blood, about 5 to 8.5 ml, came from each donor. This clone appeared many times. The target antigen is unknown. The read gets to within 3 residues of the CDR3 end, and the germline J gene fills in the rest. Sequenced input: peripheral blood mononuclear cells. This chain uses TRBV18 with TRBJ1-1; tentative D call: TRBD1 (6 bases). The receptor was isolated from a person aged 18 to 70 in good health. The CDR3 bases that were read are TGTGCCAGCTCACCTATACAGGGTAACACTGAA. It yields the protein CASSPIQGNTE. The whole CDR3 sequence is CASSPIQGNTEAFF.